The present TCR beta chain was sequenced within a study of T cell repertoires in cytomegalovirus infection. Study context: Matching HLA type, along with CMV infection, was indicated by public TCR beta signatures.

The sample holds many counts of this clonotype. Its antigen is unidentified. The study, taken as a whole, reports: It was HLA-C-restricted CMV-specific TCR beta clonotypes that dominated the response ex vivo. Summed frequency of public TCR beta families distinguished CMV carriers with the relevant HLA.

CDR3 length equals 15 residues. Germline lookup yields CDR1 MNHEY and CDR2 SMNVEV (reference sequence). The ends lost 7 bases at V and 4 bases at J; junction bases unmatched: 6. TCRdb reprocessed the reads via MiXCR and lists one record per CDR3 protein. The sample holds some 390,000 distinct CDR3 sequences; about a sixth are singletons and the top ten take around 9.3%. Input material: PBMCs. The clonotype was recovered from a human donor in good health (CMV status not recorded). Some clones in this sample may be carry-over from other donors' samples. The chain joins TRBV27 to TRBJ2-3, with TRBD2 matching over 12 bases. The CDR3 here is CASTRLAGVADTQYF. The CDR3 DNA is TGTGCCAGCACTCGACTAGCGGGAGTTGCAGATACGCAGTATTTT.